The sequence of this TCR beta chain was determined in a study of shared clonotypes between healthy human individuals (dated by TCRdb to the early 2020s). For the study in its entirety: A couple of women and a few men aged 18 to 49 years were included in the cohort. For each donor, CD4 naive and CD4 memory were each run on three plates, CD8 naive on two plates, and CD8 memory on one plate. The study deeply sequenced blood TCR repertoires of about five healthy adults to estimate repertoire size and the extent of clonotype sharing between individuals. To increase sequencing depth and limit assay-specific biases, TCR repertoire library preparation and sequencing were carried out by different laboratories using diverse techniques. Per donor, leukapheresis produced somewhere between about 0.8 and 9.5 billion PBMCs.

This clone was observed a few times. No cognate antigen has been identified for it. It has no much larger one-base neighbor in the sample; base qualities were not kept. Using the deep immunoSEQ assay, multiplex PCR amplified TCR CDR3 regions from genomic DNA. For each cell subset, the extracted genomic DNA was distributed evenly across all wells of several immunoSEQ 96-well plates, and each plate served as one replicate. For sorted subsets, each replicate PCR was loaded with roughly 190 ng genomic DNA, equivalent to 25,000 to 35,000 T cell genomes. Purified libraries were quantified with a Qubit 3.0 fluorometer, sized on a Bioanalyzer 2100, and re-quantified with the KAPA Library Quantification kit. Every immunoSEQ 96-well plate was sequenced on a separate single-read 150-cycle Illumina NextSeq 550 flow cell. As for the original processing: Because the immunoSEQ output included only junctional sequences and no quality scores, the filtering could not be the same as the filtering used for full-length reads. To assign V/J genes and CDR3, sequences were annotated against IMGT germline references using PyIR, a Python wrapper for IgBLAST v1.9. Any read was removed if the V/J assignment was weak (E-value above 1e-6), the CDR3 was missing, or the read contained stop codons, out-of-frame junctions, or ambiguous translated residues. V3J clonotypes were defined by identical inferred V gene, J gene, and CDR3 amino acid sequence. To compute the percentage overlap between repertoires, the number of shared unique clonotypes was divided by the size of the smaller repertoire. Repertoire richness was assessed with RTK rarefaction, the Chao1 estimator, and Recon v2.1 estimates of unobserved clonotypes. Generation probabilities were computed with OLGA for all TCRbeta clonotypes obtained by the gDNA method from four donors. Not all clones reach the TCRdb copy of this immuneACCESS table, which keeps in-frame sequences only. Checked studies attribute under half of the gap to unresolved V genes and leave the rest unexplained. V and J calls and clone size are as listed in that table; D and trimming were resolved from the DNA. The sample data list hundreds of thousands of clones, and approximately 79% of these were observed just once. 1.5% to 2% of the sample rests with the top ten.

Overall study results and their limits: Larger estimated clonotype richness was generally found for naive subsets than for memory subsets. Pairwise subsampling indicated that sequencing depth was expected to affect the degree of clonotype sharing among donors. Incomplete sequencing was indicated by rarefaction of sorted-subset datasets, despite the large sequencing depth. Sampling was restricted to blood, and TCR repertoires in tissue are likely to differ from TCR repertoires in blood. When a few donors were compared, the shared fraction of clonotypes was 5% to 6.5% for naive CD4, around 4% for naive CD8, more than 2% for memory CD4, and 0.35% to 0.5% for memory CD8. Compared with non-shared clonotypes, clonotypes shared by all four sorted-subset donors had higher generation probabilities. The small number of donors limited the genetic and exposure-history diversity represented.

CDR1 MDHEN and CDR2 SYDVKM are derived from the germline V gene. There are 16 amino acids in the CDR3, from cysteine to phenylalanine inclusive. Just CDR3 DNA is preserved here, 48 bases in frame from base 1. Trimming costs V 3 bases and J 5 bases, and their ends lie 16 bases apart. Healthy HIV-negative adults with no recently reported acute infections or vaccinations were included as donors. All donors were Caucasian adults living in Nashville, Tennessee, USA. Magnetic negative selection was used to enrich CD4+ T cells, after which naive cells were positively selected on CD45RA and the negative fraction became the memory subset. Blood was obtained by leukapheresis, after which PBMCs were separated by Ficoll-Histopaque density gradient centrifugation and cryopreserved in liquid nitrogen vapor phase. Purity and quantity of every magnetically sorted T cell population were checked by analytical flow cytometry. Each sorted fraction had its genomic DNA isolated and then quantified by UV absorbance on a Nanodrop 2000c.

This sequence originates from a woman aged 30 to 39 in good health. Sequenced material: memory CD4+ T cells sorted from blood. The sample's cell subset or site label, in plain terms: CD45RA-negative fraction. The V and J segments used are TRBV28 and TRBJ2-2; the D gene cannot be named for sure. The CDR3 corresponds to CASSFVPLGRTGELFF. The DNA sequence follows: TGTGCCAGCAGTTTTGTTCCCCTTGGTCGGACCGGGGAGCTGTTTTTT.